Following are 7 T cell receptor beta chains from one sample sequenced in a study of beta chain features in type 1 diabetes. All of the isolated RNA was reverse transcribed, so expressed TCRB transcripts were sequenced. TCRdb's table, derived via immunoSEQ multiplex PCR, lists solely in-frame clones and lacks some. Counted here are 680,000 or so clones, roughly 16% occurring once; the ten biggest clones make up around 0.1%. The sequencing input was naive CD4+ T cells from blood. The receptors originated from a man younger than 35 in good health.

The chain combines TRBV9 with TRBJ2-2; 7 nucleotides align to TRBD1. Unmatched junction bases numbered 2, after V lost 2 bases and J lost 4 bases. There are 14 residues in the CDR3. Per germline, CDR1 SGDLS and CDR2 YYNGEE. In DNA, the CDR3 is TGTGCCAGCAGCGTGACAGGGAGCACCGGGGAGCTGTTTTTT. Translating it yields CASSVTGSTGELFF.

The chain couples TRBV28 to TRBJ1-2; 7 nucleotides agree with TRBD1. The germline V gene has CDR1 MDHEN and CDR2 SYDVKM. The junction had 8 bases not matched to a gene; V was cut back by 5 bases and J by 5 bases. This CDR3 contains 14 residues. The CDR3 loop reads CASSLSTGRYGYTF. The CDR3 bases are TGTGCCAGCAGTCTCTCGACAGGGAGATATGGCTACACCTTC.

This clone has a handful of counts. The chain has TRBV7-2 and TRBJ2-3; TRBD1 matches at 8 bases. The CDR3 covers 14 residues. The V segment lost 1 base and the J segment 11 bases; nucleotides outside the gene matches: 8. From germline, CDR1 is SGHTA and CDR2 FQGNSA. The CDR3 DNA is TGTGCCAGCAGCTTAGAGGGACAGGCCCTATGGCAGTATTTT. Translated: CASSLEGQALWQYF.

To note about this clone: This CDR3 is also generated by other DNA sequences in the sample. V is TRBV9 and J is TRBJ2-2, with D perhaps matching TRBD1 (5 bases). Trimming shortened V by 0 bases and J by 2 bases, and 8 bases separated the two germline ends. Germline V lookup: CDR1 SGDLS, CDR2 YYNGEE. This CDR3 spans 15 amino acids. The CDR3 spells CASSVGQGNTGELFF. CDR3 nucleotides: TGTGCCAGCAGCGTAGGGCAGGGTAACACCGGGGAGCTGTTTTTT. The variable domain in full, completed from reference TRBV9 and TRBJ2-2, reads DSGVTQTPKHLITATGQRVTLRCSPRSGDLSVYWYQQSLDQGLQFLIQYYNGEERAKGNILERFSAQQFPDLHSELNLSSLELGDSALYFCASSVGQGNTGELFFGEGSRLTVL.

This clone was recorded a few times. The chain employs TRBV30 and TRBJ2-3; D possibly uses TRBD1 or TRBD2 (6 bases each). With 4 bases removed from V and 4 bases from J, the gap between germline ends came to 9 bases. This CDR3 contains 12 residues. Germline assignment: CDR1 GTSNPN and CDR2 SVGIG (reference sequence). CDR3 residues: CAWNGGADTQYF. CDR3 bases: TGTGCCTGGAACGGGGGCGCAGATACGCAGTATTTT.

The V and J genes are TRBV11-2 and TRBJ1-2; D gene unclear. Trimming pared 4 bases from V and 4 bases from J, leaving 4 bases between. Germline assignment: CDR1 SGHAT and CDR2 FQNNGV. CDR3 length equals 11 residues. The CDR3 region is CASSYAYGYTF. The CDR3 DNA follows: TGTGCCAGCAGCTACGCCTATGGCTACACCTTC.

This clone has only a few counts. The chain uses TRBV7-2 and TRBJ1-5; D gene uncertain. V lost 4 bases and J lost 2, with 9 bases in between. This CDR3 comprises 14 residues. CDR1 SGHTA and CDR2 FQGNSA come from the germline V gene. CDR3 nucleotide sequence: TGTGCCAGCAGCTCAAAACGTGGCAATCAGCCCCAGCATTTT. Its translation is CASSSKRGNQPQHF.